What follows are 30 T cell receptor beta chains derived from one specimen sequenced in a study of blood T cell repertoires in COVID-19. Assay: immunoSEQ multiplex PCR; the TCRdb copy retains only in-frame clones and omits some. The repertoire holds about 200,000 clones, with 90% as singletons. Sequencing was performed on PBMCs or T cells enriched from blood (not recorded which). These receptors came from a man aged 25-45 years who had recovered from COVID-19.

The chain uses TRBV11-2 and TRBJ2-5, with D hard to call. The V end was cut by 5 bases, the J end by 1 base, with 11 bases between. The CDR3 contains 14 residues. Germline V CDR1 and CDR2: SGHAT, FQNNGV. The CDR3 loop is CASSPVTAQETQYF. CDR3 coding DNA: TGTGCCAGCAGCCCAGTCACCGCCCAAGAGACCCAGTACTTC.

CDR3 nucleotide sequence: TGTGCCAGCAGCTTAGTTCAGGGGGGTTACAATGAGCAGTTCTTC. This gives the protein CASSLVQGGYNEQFF. The V and J genes are TRBV7-2 and TRBJ2-1; possibly TRBD1 for D (7 bases). The CDR3 has 15 residues. Trimming took 1 base from V and 4 from J, leaving 11 bases between them. Per the germline V gene, CDR1 is SGHTA and CDR2 is FQGNSA.

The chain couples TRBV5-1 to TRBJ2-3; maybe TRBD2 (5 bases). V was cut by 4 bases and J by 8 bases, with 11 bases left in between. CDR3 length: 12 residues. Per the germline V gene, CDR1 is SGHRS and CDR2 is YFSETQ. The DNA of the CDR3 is TGCGCCAGCAGCCTCCTCCGGGGTACGCAGTATTTT. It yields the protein CASSLLRGTQYF.

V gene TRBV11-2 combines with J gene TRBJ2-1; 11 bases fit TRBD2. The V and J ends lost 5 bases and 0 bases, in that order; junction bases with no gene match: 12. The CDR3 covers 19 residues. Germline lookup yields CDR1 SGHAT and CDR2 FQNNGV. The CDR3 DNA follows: TGTGCCAGCAGCACTCCGGGACTAGCGGATCAAAGCTCCTACAATGAGCAGTTCTTC. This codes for CASSTPGLADQSSYNEQFF.

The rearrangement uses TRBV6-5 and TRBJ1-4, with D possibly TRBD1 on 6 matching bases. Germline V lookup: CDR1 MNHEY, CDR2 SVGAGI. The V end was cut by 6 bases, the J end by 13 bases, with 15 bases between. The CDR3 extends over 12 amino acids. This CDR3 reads CASRPGEGRLFF. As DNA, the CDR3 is TGTGCCAGCAGGCCAGGGGAGGGTAGACTGTTTTTT.

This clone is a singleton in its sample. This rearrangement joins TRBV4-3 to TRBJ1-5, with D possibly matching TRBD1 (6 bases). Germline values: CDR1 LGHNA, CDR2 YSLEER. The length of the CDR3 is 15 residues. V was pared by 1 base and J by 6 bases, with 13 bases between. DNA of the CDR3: TGCGCCAGCAGCCAAGTACGGGGGGGCGGTCAGCCCCAGCATTTT. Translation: CASSQVRGGGQPQHF.

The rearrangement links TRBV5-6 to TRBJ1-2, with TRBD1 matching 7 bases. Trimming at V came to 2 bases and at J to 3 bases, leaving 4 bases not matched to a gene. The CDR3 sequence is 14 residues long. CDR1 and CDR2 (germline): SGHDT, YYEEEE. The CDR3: CASSLGGADYGYTF. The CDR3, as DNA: TGTGCCAGCAGCTTAGGGGGCGCGGACTATGGCTACACCTTC. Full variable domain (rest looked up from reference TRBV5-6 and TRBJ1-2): DAGVTQSPTHLIKTRGQQVTLRCSPKSGHDTVSWYQQALGQGPQFIFQYYEEEERQRGNFPDRFSGHQFPNYSSELNVNALLLGDSALYLCASSLGGADYGYTFGSGTRLTVV.

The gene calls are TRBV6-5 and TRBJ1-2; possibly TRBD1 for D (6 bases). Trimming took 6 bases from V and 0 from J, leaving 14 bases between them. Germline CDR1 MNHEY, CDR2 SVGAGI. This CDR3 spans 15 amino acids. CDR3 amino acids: CASSDRYQTNYGYTF. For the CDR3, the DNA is TGTGCCAGCAGCGACAGGTACCAAACTAACTATGGCTACACCTTC.

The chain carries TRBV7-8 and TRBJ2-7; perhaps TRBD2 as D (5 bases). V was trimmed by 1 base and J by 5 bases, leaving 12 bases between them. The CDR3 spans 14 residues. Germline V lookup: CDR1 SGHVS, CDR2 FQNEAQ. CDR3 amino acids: CASSLVGSVDEQYF. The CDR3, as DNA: TGTGCCAGCAGCTTAGTTGGTAGCGTGGACGAGCAGTACTTC.

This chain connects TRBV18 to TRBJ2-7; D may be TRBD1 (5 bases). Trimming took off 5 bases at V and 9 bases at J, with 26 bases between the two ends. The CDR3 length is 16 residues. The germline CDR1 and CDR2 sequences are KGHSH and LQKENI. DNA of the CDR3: TGTGCCAGCTCAGACAGCGTCACGGCCCTACTAAAAGGGCAGTACTTC. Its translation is CASSDSVTALLKGQYF. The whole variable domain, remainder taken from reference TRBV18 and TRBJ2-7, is NAGVMQNPRHLVRRRGQEARLRCSPMKGHSHVYWYRQLPEEGLKFMVYLQKENIIDESGMPKERFSAEFPKEGPSILRIQQVVRGDSAAYFCASSDSVTALLKGQYFGPGTRLTVT.

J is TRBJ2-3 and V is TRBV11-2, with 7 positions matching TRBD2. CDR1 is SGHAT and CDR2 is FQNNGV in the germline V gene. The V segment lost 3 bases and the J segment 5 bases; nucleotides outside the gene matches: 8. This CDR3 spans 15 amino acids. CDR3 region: CASSFGGGPLDTQYF. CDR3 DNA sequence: TGTGCCAGCAGCTTCGGGGGAGGGCCCTTAGATACGCAGTATTTT.

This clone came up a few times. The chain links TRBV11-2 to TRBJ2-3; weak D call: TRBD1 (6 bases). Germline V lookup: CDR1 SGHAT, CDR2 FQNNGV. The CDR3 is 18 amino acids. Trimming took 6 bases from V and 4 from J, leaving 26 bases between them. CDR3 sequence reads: CASRPIRRLGRGADTQYF. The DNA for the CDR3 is TGTGCCAGCAGACCTATCCGACGGCTGGGCAGGGGCGCAGATACGCAGTATTTT.

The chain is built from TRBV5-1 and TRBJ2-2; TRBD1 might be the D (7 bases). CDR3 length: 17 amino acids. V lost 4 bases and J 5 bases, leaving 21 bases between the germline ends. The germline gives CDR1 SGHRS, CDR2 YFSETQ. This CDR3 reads CASSRTRTGGRTGELFF. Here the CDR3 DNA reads TGCGCCAGCAGCCGTACTCGGACAGGAGGGAGGACCGGGGAGCTGTTTTTT.

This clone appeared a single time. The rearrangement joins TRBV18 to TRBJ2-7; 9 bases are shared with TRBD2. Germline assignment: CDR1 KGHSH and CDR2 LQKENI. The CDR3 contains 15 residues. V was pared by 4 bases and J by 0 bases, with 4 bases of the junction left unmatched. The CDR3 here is CASSQTSGSSYEQYF. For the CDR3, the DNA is TGTGCCAGCTCACAGACTAGCGGATCCTCCTACGAGCAGTACTTC.

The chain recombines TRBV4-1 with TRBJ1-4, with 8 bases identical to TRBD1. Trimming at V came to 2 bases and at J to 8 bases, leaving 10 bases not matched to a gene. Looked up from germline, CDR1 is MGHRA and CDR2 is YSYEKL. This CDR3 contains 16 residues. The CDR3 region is CASSQTATGAEEKLFF. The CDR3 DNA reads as TGCGCCAGCAGCCAAACTGCGACAGGGGCGGAAGAAAAACTGTTTTTT.

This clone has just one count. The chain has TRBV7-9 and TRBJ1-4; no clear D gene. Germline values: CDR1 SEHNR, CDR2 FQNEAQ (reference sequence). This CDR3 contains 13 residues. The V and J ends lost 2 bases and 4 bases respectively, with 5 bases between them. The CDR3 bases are TGTGCCAGCAGCTTACGGGTTAATGAAAAACTGTTTTTT. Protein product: CASSLRVNEKLFF. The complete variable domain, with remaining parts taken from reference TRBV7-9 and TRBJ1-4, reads DTGVSQNPRHKITKRGQNVTFRCDPISEHNRLYWYRQTLGQGPEFLTYFQNEAQLEKSRLLSDRFSAERPKGSFSTLEIQRTEQGDSAMYLCASSLRVNEKLFFGSGTQLSVL.

CDR3: CASSRGGPYEQYF. Written as DNA, the CDR3 is TGTGCCAGCAGTCGTGGGGGCCCCTACGAGCAGTACTTC. This rearrangement joins TRBV27 to TRBJ2-7; tentatively, D is TRBD1 (6 bases). Trimming removed 5 bases from V and 2 bases from J, with 10 bases in between. Germline-derived CDR1 and CDR2 are MNHEY and SMNVEV (reference sequence). This CDR3 has 13 amino acids.

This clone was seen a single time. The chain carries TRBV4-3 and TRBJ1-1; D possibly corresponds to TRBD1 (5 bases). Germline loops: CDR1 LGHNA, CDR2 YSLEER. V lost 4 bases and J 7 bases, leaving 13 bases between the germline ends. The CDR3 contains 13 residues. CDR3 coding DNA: TGCGCCAGCAGCCCAAAAGTCACAGGTGAAGCTTTCTTT. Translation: CASSPKVTGEAFF.

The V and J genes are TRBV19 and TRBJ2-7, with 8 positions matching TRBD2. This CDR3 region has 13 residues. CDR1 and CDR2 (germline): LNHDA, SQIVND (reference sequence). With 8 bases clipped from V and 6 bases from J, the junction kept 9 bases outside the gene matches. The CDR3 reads CASSGTSVGEQYF. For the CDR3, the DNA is TGTGCCAGTTCCGGGACTAGTGTAGGCGAGCAGTACTTC. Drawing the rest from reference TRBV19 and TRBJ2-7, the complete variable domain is DGGITQSPKYLFRKEGQNVTLSCEQNLNHDAMYWYRQDPGQGLRLIYYSQIVNDFQKGDIAEGYSVSREKKESFPLTVTSAQKNPTAFYLCASSGTSVGEQYFGPGTRLTVT.

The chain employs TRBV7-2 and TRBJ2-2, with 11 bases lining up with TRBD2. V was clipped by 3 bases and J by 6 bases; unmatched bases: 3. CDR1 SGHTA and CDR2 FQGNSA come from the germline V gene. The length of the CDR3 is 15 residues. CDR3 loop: CASSFTSGSAGELFF. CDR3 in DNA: TGTGCCAGCAGCTTCACTAGCGGGAGTGCCGGGGAGCTGTTTTTT. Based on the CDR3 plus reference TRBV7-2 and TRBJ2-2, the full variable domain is GAGVSQSPSNKVTEKGKDVELRCDPISGHTALYWYRQSLGQGLEFLIYFQGNSAPDKSGLPSDRFSAERTGGSVSTLTIQRTQQEDSAVYLCASSFTSGSAGELFFGEGSRLTVL.

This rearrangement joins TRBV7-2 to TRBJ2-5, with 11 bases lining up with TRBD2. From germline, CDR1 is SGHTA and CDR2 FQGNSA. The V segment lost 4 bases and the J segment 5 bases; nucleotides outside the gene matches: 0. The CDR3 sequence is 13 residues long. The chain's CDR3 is CASSWTSGETQYF. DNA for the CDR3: TGTGCCAGCAGCTGGACTAGCGGGGAGACCCAGTACTTC.

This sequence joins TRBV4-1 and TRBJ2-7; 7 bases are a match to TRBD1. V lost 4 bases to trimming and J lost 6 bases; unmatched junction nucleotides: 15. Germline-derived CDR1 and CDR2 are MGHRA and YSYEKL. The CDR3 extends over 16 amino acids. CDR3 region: CASSRVPGQPLAEQYF. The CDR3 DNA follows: TGCGCCAGCAGCCGAGTACCGGGACAGCCCCTCGCCGAGCAGTACTTC.

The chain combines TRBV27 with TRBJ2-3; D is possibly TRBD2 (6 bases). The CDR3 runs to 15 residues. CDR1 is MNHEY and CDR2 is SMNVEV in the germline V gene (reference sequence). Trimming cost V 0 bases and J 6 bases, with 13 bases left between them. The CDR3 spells CASSLSGREVDTQYF. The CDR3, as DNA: TGTGCCAGCAGTTTATCAGGCAGGGAGGTCGATACGCAGTATTTT.

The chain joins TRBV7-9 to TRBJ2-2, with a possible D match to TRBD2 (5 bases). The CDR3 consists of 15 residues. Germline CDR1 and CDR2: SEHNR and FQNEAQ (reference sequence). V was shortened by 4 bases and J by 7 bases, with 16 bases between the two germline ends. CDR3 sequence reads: CASSSMAGKSGELFF. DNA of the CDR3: TGTGCCAGCAGCTCCATGGCCGGGAAGAGCGGGGAGCTGTTTTTT.

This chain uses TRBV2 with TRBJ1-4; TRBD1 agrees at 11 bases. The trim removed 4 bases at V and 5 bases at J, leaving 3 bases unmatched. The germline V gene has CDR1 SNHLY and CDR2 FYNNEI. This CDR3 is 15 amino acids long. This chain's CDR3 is CASSARDRGNEKLFF. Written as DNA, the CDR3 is TGTGCCAGCAGTGCACGGGACAGGGGGAATGAAAAACTGTTTTTT.

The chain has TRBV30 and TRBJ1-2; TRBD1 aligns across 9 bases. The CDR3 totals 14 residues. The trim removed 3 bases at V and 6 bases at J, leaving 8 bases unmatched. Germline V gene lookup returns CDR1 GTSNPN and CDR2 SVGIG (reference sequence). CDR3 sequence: CAWRLSGQGDGYTF. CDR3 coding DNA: TGTGCCTGGAGGTTGTCGGGACAGGGAGATGGCTACACCTTC.

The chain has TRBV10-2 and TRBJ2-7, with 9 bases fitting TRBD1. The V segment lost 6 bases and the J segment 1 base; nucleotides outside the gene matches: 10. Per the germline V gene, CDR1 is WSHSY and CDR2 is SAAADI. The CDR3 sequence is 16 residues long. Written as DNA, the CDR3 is TGCGCCAGCAGATTGGGACAGGGAGTGGAATCCTACGAGCAGTACTTC. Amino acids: CASRLGQGVESYEQYF.

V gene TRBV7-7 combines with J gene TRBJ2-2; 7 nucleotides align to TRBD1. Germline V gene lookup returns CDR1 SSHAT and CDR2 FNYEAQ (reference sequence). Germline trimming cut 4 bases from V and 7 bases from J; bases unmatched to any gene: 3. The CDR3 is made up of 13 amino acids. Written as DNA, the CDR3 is TGTGCCAGCAGCTCGGGACAGATCGGGGAGCTGTTTTTT. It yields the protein CASSSGQIGELFF.

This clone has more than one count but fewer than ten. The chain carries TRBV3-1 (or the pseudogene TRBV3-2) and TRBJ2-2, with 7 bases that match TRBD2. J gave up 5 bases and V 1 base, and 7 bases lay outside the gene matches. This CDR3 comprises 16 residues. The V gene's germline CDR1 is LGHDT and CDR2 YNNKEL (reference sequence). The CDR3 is CASSQGRGSATGELFF. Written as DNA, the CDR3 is TGTGCCAGCAGCCAAGGGCGCGGGAGTGCTACCGGGGAGCTGTTTTTT.

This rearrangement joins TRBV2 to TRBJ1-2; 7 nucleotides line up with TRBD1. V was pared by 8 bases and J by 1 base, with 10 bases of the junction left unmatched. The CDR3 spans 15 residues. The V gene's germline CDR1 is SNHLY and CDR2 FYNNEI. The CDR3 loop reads CASGDREPSNYGYTF. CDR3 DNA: TGTGCCAGCGGCGACAGGGAGCCTAGTAACTATGGCTACACCTTC.